The next 27 T cell receptor beta chains were all read from a single sample in a study of early T cells in non-severe SARS-CoV-2 infection. TCRdb processed the 5' RACE reads anew with MiXCR; each CDR3 protein has one entry. The data show 55,000 to 75,000 distinct CDR3 sequences, approximately 8% seen once. The sequenced sample was whole blood. These receptors were obtained from an adult who was a healthcare worker with PCR-confirmed SARS-CoV-2 infection or an uninfected control (not recorded which).

This clonotype showed up many times. The chain links TRBV5-6 to TRBJ1-1; no clear D. This CDR3 region has 14 residues. V shed 0 bases and J shed 3 bases, with 9 bases lying between them. CDR1 is SGHDT, CDR2 YYEEEE, per germline. CDR3 bases: TGTGCCAGCAGCTTGGCCAGACGGCACACTGAAGCTTTCTTT. This translates into CASSLARRHTEAFF.

In this sample, this clonotype turned up a few times. This chain connects TRBV6-2 or TRBV6-3 to TRBJ2-1, with 9 positions matching TRBD1. Trimming at V came to 0 bases and at J to 5 bases, leaving 2 bases not matched to a gene. The CDR3 is 15 residues long. From germline, CDR1 is MNHEY and CDR2 SVGEGT. In DNA, the CDR3 is TGTGCCAGCAGTTACTCGGGACAGGGCAACAATGAGCAGTTCTTC. Translation gives CASSYSGQGNNEQFF.

In its sample, this clonotype was seen many times. The rearrangement uses TRBV6-5 and TRBJ2-2, with TRBD1 identical over 9 bases. The CDR3 is made up of 15 amino acids. Germline CDR1 is MNHEY and CDR2 is SVGAGI. V lost 6 bases and J lost 3; bases outside the gene matches: 5. As DNA, the CDR3 is TGTGCCAGCAGCCGGGACAGGGCTGACACCGGGGAGCTGTTTTTT. Protein product: CASSRDRADTGELFF.

Written as DNA, the CDR3 is TGTGCCAGCAGCTTAGAAACCCTAGCGGGCAGGCAGTATTTT. It is translated as CASSLETLAGRQYF. The V gene is TRBV11-2, the J gene TRBJ2-3; TRBD2 agrees at 8 bases. The CDR3 covers 14 residues. The trim removed 0 bases at V and 11 bases at J, leaving 7 bases unmatched. Germline CDR1 reads SGHAT; CDR2 reads FQNNGV. The whole variable domain, filled in from reference TRBV11-2 and TRBJ2-3, reads EAGVAQSPRYKIIEKRQSVAFWCNPISGHATLYWYQQILGQGPKLLIQFQNNGVVDDSQLPKDRFSAERLKGVDSTLKIQPAKLEDSAVYLCASSLETLAGRQYFGPGTRLTVL.

The chain couples TRBV7-3 to TRBJ2-3; D is unclear. The CDR3 has 15 residues. Per germline, CDR1 SGHTA and CDR2 FQGTGA. Trimming stripped 5 bases from V and 3 bases from J, with 15 bases between. CDR3 loop: CASSPKSARTDTQYF. The CDR3, as DNA: TGTGCCAGCAGCCCGAAAAGCGCGCGAACAGATACGCAGTATTTT.

This clonotype was detected only a few times. The J gene is TRBJ2-3, the V gene TRBV4-1; 12 bases align to TRBD2. V shed 0 bases and J 2 bases; nucleotides not matched to a gene: 6. Germline assignment: CDR1 MGHRA and CDR2 YSYEKL. The CDR3 is 18 amino acids. The CDR3, as DNA: TGCGCCAGCAGCCAAGATGGAGGACTAGCGGGATTCACAGATACGCAGTATTTT. Encoded protein: CASSQDGGLAGFTDTQYF.

Ten or more counts support this clonotype. The chain links TRBV7-9 to TRBJ1-1, with D possibly being TRBD1 (6 bases). The CDR3 has 14 residues. V lost 6 bases and J 3 bases, leaving 14 bases between the germline ends. Germline V gene sequence: CDR1 SEHNR, CDR2 FQNEAQ (reference sequence). CDR3 loop: CASRPLQGDTEAFF. The CDR3 nucleotides are TGTGCCAGCAGGCCACTACAGGGTGACACTGAAGCTTTCTTT. The complete variable domain, with remaining parts taken from reference TRBV7-9 and TRBJ1-1, reads DTGVSQNPRHKITKRGQNVTFRCDPISEHNRLYWYRQTLGQGPEFLTYFQNEAQLEKSRLLSDRFSAERPKGSFSTLEIQRTEQGDSAMYLCASRPLQGDTEAFFGQGTRLTVV.

This clonotype appeared many times. The chain is built from TRBV7-9 and TRBJ2-1; TRBD2 matches 13 bases. CDR3 length equals 15 residues. The V gene end was trimmed by 5 bases and the J gene end by 7 bases; junction bases not matched to a gene: 5. Germline lookup yields CDR1 SEHNR and CDR2 FQNEAQ (reference sequence). The CDR3 loop is CASSNPGLAGNEQFF. The CDR3 DNA is TGTGCCAGCAGCAACCCGGGACTAGCGGGAAATGAGCAGTTCTTC.

This clonotype came up many times. The chain links TRBV15 to TRBJ2-3; D gene uncertain. V was clipped by 3 bases and J by 5 bases, with 3 bases between them. The germline gives CDR1 LNHNV, CDR2 YYDKDF (reference sequence). CDR3 length: 11 amino acids. As DNA, the CDR3 is TGTGCCACCAGCAGGCGAGATACGCAGTATTTT. Translated: CATSRRDTQYF.

Ten or more counts support this clonotype. V and J are TRBV21-1 and TRBJ1-2; TRBD1 is the table's D call, not checked against the DNA. TRBV21-1 is reported as a pseudogene. The CDR3 consists of 18 residues. This CDR3 reads CASSGPRTRGRGRDGYTF. The CDR3 bases are TGTGCCAGCAGCGGCCCAAGAACCAGGGGGCGCGGGAGGGATGGCTACACCTTC.

Many counts were recorded for this clonotype. This sequence joins TRBV9 and TRBJ2-7; 8 positions match TRBD1. The germline CDR1 and CDR2 sequences are SGDLS and YYNGEE. CDR3 length equals 14 residues. The J segment lost 5 bases and the V segment lost 4 bases, leaving 8 bases of the junction unmatched. CDR3 coding DNA: TGTGCCAGCAGCTTCGGACAGGGTATAGACGAGCAGTACTTC. This codes for CASSFGQGIDEQYF.

In this sample, this clonotype turned up a few times. V and J are TRBV10-2 and TRBJ1-6, with TRBD1 matching over 9 bases. CDR1 is WSHSY and CDR2 is SAAADI in the germline V gene. CDR3 size: 14 residues. Losses at the gene ends were 6 bases for V and 10 bases for J; bases not matched to a gene: 7. This chain's CDR3 is CASSRDRAQSPLHF. As DNA, the CDR3 is TGCGCCAGCAGCAGGGACAGGGCTCAATCACCCCTCCACTTT.

This chain connects TRBV9 to TRBJ1-6, with TRBD1 matching over 9 bases. The V gene's germline CDR1 is SGDLS and CDR2 YYNGEE. The CDR3 is made up of 14 amino acids. V shed 5 bases and J 7 bases; nucleotides not matched to a gene: 4. The CDR3 DNA sequence: TGTGCCAGCAGGGGGACAGGGTGGAATTCACCCCTCCACTTT. Its translation is CASRGTGWNSPLHF.

This clonotype was seen ten or more times. The V and J genes are TRBV13 and TRBJ2-7, with 7 bases aligning to TRBD2. This CDR3 is 14 amino acids long. After removal of 2 bases from V and 7 bases from J, the junction contained 8 bases not matched to a gene. Looked up from germline, CDR1 is PRHDT and CDR2 is FYEKMQ (reference sequence). The CDR3 nucleotides read TGTGCCAGCAGCTTATTCGGGAGGTCCGGGGAGCAGTACTTC. Translation: CASSLFGRSGEQYF.

In this sample, this clonotype turned up many times. The chain combines TRBV7-8 with TRBJ2-2; D is perhaps TRBD1 or TRBD2 (8 bases each). The CDR3 has 16 residues. Per the germline V gene, CDR1 is SGHVS and CDR2 is FQNEAQ. V lost 6 bases, J lost 6 bases, and 20 bases lay in between. The CDR3 is CASRYGRAGGPGELFF. In DNA form, the CDR3 reads TGTGCCAGCAGATACGGGAGGGCAGGGGGCCCCGGGGAGCTGTTTTTT.

This clonotype has a count of ten or more. This chain uses TRBV7-9 with TRBJ2-1; 9 bases are shared with TRBD2. The CDR3 extends over 16 amino acids. Germline values: CDR1 SEHNR, CDR2 FQNEAQ (reference sequence). Trimming took 3 bases from V and 2 from J; bases not matched to a gene: 5. The CDR3 loop reads CASSLFSGGAYNEQFF. As DNA, the CDR3 is TGTGCCAGCAGCTTGTTTAGCGGGGGCGCCTACAATGAGCAGTTCTTC.

This clonotype has ten or more counts. The chain combines TRBV5-4 with TRBJ2-2; TRBD1 or TRBD2 may be the D gene (6 bases each). Germline V CDR1 and CDR2: SGHNT, YYREEE (reference sequence). This CDR3 is built from 16 residues. V was clipped by 1 base and J by 7 bases, with 17 bases between them. CDR3: CASSLSSGALSGELFF. CDR3 sequence (DNA): TGTGCCAGCAGCTTGAGCTCGGGGGCGCTGAGCGGGGAGCTGTTTTTT. Together with reference TRBV5-4 and TRBJ2-2, the CDR3 gives the full variable domain: ETGVTQSPTHLIKTRGQQVTLRCSSQSGHNTVSWYQQALGQGPQFIFQYYREEENGRGNFPPRFSGLQFPNYSSELNVNALELDDSALYLCASSLSSGALSGELFFGEGSRLTVL.

This clonotype was observed many times. The chain uses TRBV28 and TRBJ2-7; TRBD2 matches 10 bases. The CDR3 is made up of 15 amino acids. Germline-derived CDR1 and CDR2 are MDHEN and SYDVKM. The J segment lost 6 bases and the V segment lost 4 bases, leaving 9 bases of the junction unmatched. In DNA form, the CDR3 reads TGTGCCAGCAGTTCTACACTAGGACTAGCGGTCGAGCAGTACTTC. Translated: CASSSTLGLAVEQYF.

Ten or more counts support this clonotype. The CDR3, as DNA: TGTGCCACCAGCAGAGATCAGGAGACCCAGTACTTC. Its translation: CATSRDQETQYF. The chain joins TRBV15 to TRBJ2-5; D gene ambiguous. The CDR3 extends over 12 amino acids. Germline CDR1 LNHNV, CDR2 YYDKDF (reference sequence). V dropped 0 bases and J dropped 5 bases, with 4 bases sitting between them.

This clonotype was observed a few times. The chain has TRBV10-3 and TRBJ2-7, with D possibly being TRBD1 or TRBD2 (5 bases each). The CDR3 has 15 residues. Germline lookup yields CDR1 ENHRY and CDR2 SYGVKD. Trimming cost V 4 bases and J 0 bases, with 13 bases left between them. The DNA of the CDR3 is TGTGCCATCAGTGGTGGGGGTACGAGCTCCTACGAGCAGTACTTC. This sequence encodes CAISGGGTSSYEQYF.

With regard to this clonotype: A read error is likely, as this CDR3 ends without the conserved phenylalanine or tryptophan. The limits of the CDR3 on the DNA are not certain, so only TCRdb's listed CDR3 is given. V usage is TRBV7-6 and J usage is TRBJ2-7; the table gives TRBD1 as D, unverified against the DNA. The CDR3 length equals 12 residues, ends included. Per germline, CDR1 SGHVS and CDR2 FNYEAQ. CDR3 sequence: CASSLRQAGDVP.

In its sample, this clonotype was seen many times. CDR3 residues: CASSPPVQPGSNEQFF. The CDR3 DNA sequence: TGTGCCAGCAGCCCCCCGGTGCAGCCCGGGAGTAATGAGCAGTTCTTC. The V call is TRBV4-2, the J call TRBJ2-1; D is perhaps TRBD2 (6 bases). Between the trimmed V and J ends, which lost 4 bases and 7 bases, there was a span of 20 bases. The CDR3 has 16 residues. Germline V lookup: CDR1 LGHNA, CDR2 YNFKEQ.

This clonotype was recorded at least ten times. This chain joins TRBV4-1 and TRBJ1-1; D perhaps matches TRBD1 (6 bases). The ends were cut back, 4 bases at V and 3 bases at J, with 15 bases in the middle. CDR1 and CDR2 (germline): MGHRA, YSYEKL. CDR3 length equals 15 residues. The CDR3 coding sequence is TGCGCCAGCAGCCTCCCCCAGGGGCGGGACACTGAAGCTTTCTTT. The encoded protein is CASSLPQGRDTEAFF.

The chain uses TRBV11-2 and TRBJ1-1; D is unclear. V lost 5 bases, J lost 4 bases, and 17 bases lay in between. This CDR3 is built from 15 residues. Germline CDR1 SGHAT, CDR2 FQNNGV. The CDR3 DNA reads TGTGCCAGCAGCCTCCAGATCGCGGTGGGCACTGAAGCTTTCTTT. Its translation is CASSLQIAVGTEAFF.

This clonotype occurred a few times. The genes are TRBV27 and TRBJ2-3; 8 nucleotides line up with TRBD1. The CDR3 has 16 amino acids. Trimming at V came to 6 bases and at J to 1 base, leaving 9 bases not matched to a gene. CDR1 MNHEY and CDR2 SMNVEV come from the germline V gene (reference sequence). The CDR3 region has the DNA TGTGCCAGCAGCTCTATGACAGGGGAGGGCACAGATACGCAGTATTTT. Translated: CASSSMTGEGTDTQYF.

Ten or more counts support this clonotype. The chain couples TRBV30 to TRBJ1-1, with TRBD1 matching 9 bases. The CDR3 is 13 residues long. Trimming at V came to 3 bases and at J to 3 bases, leaving 2 bases not matched to a gene. The V gene's germline CDR1 is GTSNPN and CDR2 SVGIG (reference sequence). The CDR3 DNA reads TGTGCCTGGAGGGGACAGGGTTACACTGAAGCTTTCTTT. Protein sequence: CAWRGQGYTEAFF.

This clonotype came up many times. The chain has TRBV2 and TRBJ2-1; D might be TRBD2 (5 bases). The CDR3 sequence is 15 residues long. Germline CDR1 reads SNHLY; CDR2 reads FYNNEI. Trimming stripped 3 bases from V and 0 bases from J, with 9 bases between. CDR3 bases: TGTGCCAGCAGTGAGTGGGAGAGCTCCTACAATGAGCAGTTCTTC. It encodes CASSEWESSYNEQFF.